This T cell receptor beta chain was found in a study of TIL therapy for anti-PD-1-resistant metastatic lung cancer. The libraries were made with immunoSEQ v3. TCRdb's copy holds only in-frame clones and misses some; the assay was immunoSEQ multiplex PCR. The profile shows approximately 27,000 clones, over 60% of them singletons. This sample's time point: pre-treatment sample, taken before nivolumab and TIL therapy. The tumor samples were excised metastases, mostly pleural nodules or supraclavicular lymph nodes. Trimming cost V 5 bases and J 2 bases; bases outside gene matches: 4. Germline-derived CDR1 and CDR2 are LNHDA and SQIVND (reference sequence). The CDR3 covers 14 residues.

This chain uses TRBV19 with TRBJ2-5, with TRBD1 matching 8 bases. The TCR originated in a person aged 25 to 80 with non-small cell lung cancer. Sequenced here: tumor tissue, sampled at baseline. The CDR3 nucleotides are TGTGCCAGTAGTTTCGGACAGGGACAAGAGACCCAGTACTTC. Its protein is CASSFGQGQETQYF.